This is a list of T cell receptor beta chains from one sample in a study of shared clonotypes between healthy human individuals. Sequencing was performed with immunoSEQ multiplex PCR; in TCRdb, only in-frame clones are kept and a portion is missing. The data hold approximately 2.3 million clones, with more than 80% observed a single time. The sequenced sample was naive CD4+ T cells from PBMCs. The receptor set was obtained from a man aged 18 to 30 in good health. Some clones in this sample may be carry-over from other donors' samples. The CDR3 runs from the conserved cysteine through the conserved F or W. D genes are given only for firm matches. Rows may omit the clone size; those that give it use once, few, many or a size class.

NA	TRBV5-4	TRBJ2-5	NA	CASSLPGQETQYF	TGTGCCAGCAGCTTGCCGGGGCAAGAGACCCAGTACTTC
NA	TRBV29-1	TRBJ2-3	TRBD1	CSVVGQGTDTQYF	TGCAGCGTTGTCGGACAGGGGACAGATACGCAGTATTTT
NA	TRBV7-2	TRBJ2-7	NA	CASSHRDGGYEQYF	TGTGCCAGCAGTCACAGGGATGGGGGTTACGAGCAGTACTTC
NA	TRBV5-6	TRBJ2-5	TRBD1	CASSFRQGISKETQYF	TGTGCCAGCAGCTTTCGACAGGGGATAAGCAAAGAGACCCAGTACTTC
NA	TRBV5-1	TRBJ1-1	NA	CASSKGQTDPEAFF	TGCGCCAGCAGCAAAGGACAAACCGACCCTGAAGCTTTCTTT
NA	TRBV19	TRBJ1-4	NA	CASSPRGLGSTNEKLFF	TGTGCCAGTAGCCCCCGAGGTTTAGGGTCAACTAATGAAAAACTGTTTTTT
NA	TRBV18	TRBJ1-3	TRBD1	CASSPMTGGSGNTIYF	TGTGCCAGCTCCCCGATGACAGGGGGCAGTGGAAACACCATATATTTT
once	TRBV5-4	TRBJ1-4	NA	CASSLASYNEKLFF	TGTGCCAGCAGCTTGGCAAGCTATAATGAAAAACTGTTTTTT
NA	TRBV11-2	TRBJ2-2	NA	CASSLDTTGELFF	TGTGCCAGCAGCTTAGATACCACCGGGGAGCTGTTTTTT
NA	TRBV10-3	TRBJ2-5	TRBD1	CAITRDRGETQYF	TGTGCCATCACCCGAGACAGGGGCGAGACCCAGTACTTC
NA	TRBV7-7	TRBJ2-2	TRBD1	CASSPQGTVNTGELFF	TGTGCCAGCAGCCCACAGGGGACAGTTAACACCGGGGAGCTGTTTTTT
NA	TRBV7-2	TRBJ1-5	NA	CASSLAGGQPQHF	TGTGCCAGCAGCTTAGCGGGTGGTCAGCCCCAGCATTTT
NA	TRBV5-1	TRBJ2-2	NA	CASSLEGLNTGELFF	TGCGCCAGCAGCTTGGAGGGATTAAACACCGGGGAGCTGTTTTTT
NA	TRBV29-1	TRBJ2-3	NA	CSVLGVGTDTQYF	TGCAGCGTCCTGGGCGTAGGCACAGATACGCAGTATTTT
NA	TRBV7-9	TRBJ1-3	NA	CASSPTYTGNTIYF	TGTGCCAGCAGCCCGACATATACCGGAAACACCATATATTTT
NA	TRBV7-8	TRBJ1-4	NA	CASSSRQTSNEKLFF	TGTGCCAGCAGCTCCAGACAGACCTCTAATGAAAAACTGTTTTTT
NA	TRBV2	TRBJ1-1	NA	CASSETGGAFF	TGTGCCAGCAGTGAAACCGGGGGAGCTTTCTTT
NA	TRBV5-4	TRBJ2-1	TRBD1	CASSPGQSNEQFF	TGTGCCAGCAGCCCGGGACAGAGCAATGAGCAGTTCTTC
NA	TRBV5-1	TRBJ2-7	NA	CASSLAVRTFTYEQYF	TGCGCCAGCAGCTTGGCGGTTAGAACCTTTACCTACGAGCAGTACTTC
NA	TRBV5-8	TRBJ2-5	NA	CASSLRLEQTQYF	TGTGCCAGCAGCTTGAGACTAGAACAGACCCAGTACTTC
NA	TRBV4-2	TRBJ2-3	TRBD2	CASSPGGADTQYF	TGTGCCAGCAGTCCGGGGGGAGCAGATACGCAGTATTTT
NA	TRBV11-3	TRBJ2-3	NA	CASSFVFPIPDTQYF	TGTGCCAGCAGCTTCGTGTTTCCGATCCCAGATACGCAGTATTTT
NA	TRBV7-9	TRBJ1-1	NA	CASSLARTGNTEAFF	TGTGCCAGCAGCTTAGCCCGGACGGGGAACACTGAAGCTTTCTTT
NA	TRBV5-5	TRBJ2-3	NA	CASSWGPASGDTQYF	TGTGCCAGCAGCTGGGGGCCGGCCTCCGGAGATACGCAGTATTTT
NA	TRBV5-4	TRBJ2-3	TRBD1	CASSLAATGGQDTQYF	TGTGCCAGCAGCTTGGCCGCGACAGGGGGGCAGGATACGCAGTATTTT
few	TRBV27	TRBJ1-3	NA	CASSLSGEGTIYF	TGTGCCAGCAGTTTATCCGGGGAAGGCACCATATATTTT
NA	TRBV15	TRBJ2-7	NA	CATSREVYSGEYEQYF	TGTGCCACCAGCAGAGAAGTATACAGTGGGGAATACGAGCAGTACTTC
NA	TRBV7-8	TRBJ2-1	NA	CASSLGYRGPLSSYNEQFF	TGTGCCAGCAGCTTAGGATACCGGGGGCCCCTTAGCTCCTACAATGAGCAGTTCTTC
NA	TRBV7-9	TRBJ1-6	NA	CASSIFPQSLHF	TGTGCCAGCAGCATCTTCCCCCAATCCCTCCACTTT
NA	TRBV28	TRBJ2-5	TRBD1	CASSPTAGGVETQYF	TGTGCCAGCAGTCCCACTGCAGGGGGCGTGGAGACCCAGTACTTC
NA	TRBV29-1	TRBJ2-1	NA	CSVARASYNEQFF	TGCAGCGTTGCTCGGGCCTCCTACAATGAGCAGTTCTTC
once	TRBV5-6	TRBJ2-5	NA	CASSRAGGKGTQYF	TGTGCCAGCAGCCGTGCAGGGGGGAAGGGGACCCAGTACTTC
NA	TRBV18	TRBJ2-5	TRBD2	CASSTGLAGGRQETQYF	TGTGCCAGCTCAACGGGACTAGCGGGAGGCCGACAAGAGACCCAGTACTTC
NA	TRBV6-5	TRBJ1-1	NA	CASSPRQDPTEAFF	TGTGCCAGCAGTCCCCGACAGGATCCCACTGAAGCTTTCTTT
NA	TRBV7-3	TRBJ1-2	TRBD1	CASSPGGVDYGYTF	TGTGCCAGCAGCCCAGGGGGAGTTGACTATGGCTACACCTTC
NA	TRBV6-1	TRBJ2-3	NA	CASSDSTDTQYF	TGTGCCAGCAGCGACAGCACAGATACGCAGTATTTT
NA	TRBV6-6	TRBJ1-3	NA	CASSPTGLSGNTIYF	TGTGCCAGCAGTCCAACAGGGCTCTCTGGAAACACCATATATTTT